This T cell receptor beta chain was found in a study of CD8 T cells in Susac syndrome. The authors reverse transcribed about 0.5 to 1 ug RNA with random hexamers. immunoSEQ multiplex PCR amplified TCR beta CDR3 across 54 Vbeta, 13 Jbeta. TCRdb used MiXCR to reprocess the immunoSEQ multiplex PCR reads, holding one entry per CDR3 protein. The sample carries about 280,000 distinct CDR3 sequences, about 85% recorded once. In germline, CDR1 is DFQATT, CDR2 SNEGSKA (reference sequence). Trimming took 3 bases from V and 4 from J, leaving 10 bases between them. CDR3 length: 12 residues. The J gene is TRBJ2-7, the V gene TRBV20-1; D possibly corresponds to TRBD1 (6 bases). Material for sequencing was CD8+ T cells from PBMCs. The sequence was collected from a human donor with multiple sclerosis. CDR3 residues: CSARGAGYEQYF. Here the CDR3 DNA reads TGCAGTGCTAGGGGGGCAGGGTACGAGCAGTACTTC.